The sequence of this TCR beta chain was determined in a study of cytomegalovirus exposure and HLA in healthy donors. Losses at the gene ends were 0 bases for V and 9 bases for J; bases not matched to a gene: 15. This CDR3 has 18 amino acids. Germline-derived CDR1 and CDR2 are GTSNPN and SVGIG (reference sequence). Assay: immunoSEQ multiplex PCR; the TCRdb copy retains only in-frame clones and omits some. The table has 300,000 or so clones, approximately 86% seen once. Source material: PBMCs. This rearrangement joins TRBV30 to TRBJ1-6, with 9 bases fitting TRBD1. This TCR came from a man younger than 40 in good health and CMV-seronegative. The DNA for the CDR3 is TGTGCCTGGAGTGTCTATGGGGGACAGGGAGTATTAAGTTCACCCCTCCACTTT. Protein product: CAWSVYGGQGVLSSPLHF. The full variable domain, completed using reference TRBV30 and TRBJ1-6, is SQTIHQWPATLVQPVGSPLSLECTVEGTSNPNLYWYRQAAGRGLQLLFYSVGIGQISSEVPQNLSASRPQDRQFILSSKKLLLSDSGFYLCAWSVYGGQGVLSSPLHFGNGTRLTVT.